The 14 T cell receptor beta chains below all came from one sample that was sequenced in a study of CD8 T cells in Susac syndrome. Reverse transcription of 0.5 to 1 ug RNA used random hexamers. TCRdb processed the immunoSEQ multiplex PCR reads anew with MiXCR; each CDR3 protein has one entry. The table includes about 94,000 distinct CDR3 sequences, 90% to 95% detected once. The source material was CD4+ T cells from PBMCs. The receptors stem from a human donor with Susac syndrome.

J is TRBJ2-5 and V is TRBV28; tentative D call: TRBD1 (6 bases). The CDR3 has 17 residues. The germline V and J ends were trimmed by 1 base and 2 bases, with 17 bases remaining between them. The germline V gene encodes CDR1 MDHEN and CDR2 SYDVKM. The CDR3 nucleotides are TGTGCCAGCAGTTTATCTGAGGGGACATTGTTTCAAGAGACCCAGTACTTC. Translation: CASSLSEGTLFQETQYF.

CDR3 residues: CASSVEDTAYNEQFF. The CDR3 DNA reads as TGTGCCAGCAGCGTAGAGGACACTGCCTACAATGAGCAGTTCTTC. V gene TRBV9 combines with J gene TRBJ2-1; maybe TRBD1 (5 bases). V shed 0 bases and J shed 2 bases, with 9 bases lying between them. The CDR3 runs 15 residues. The germline V gene has CDR1 SGDLS and CDR2 YYNGEE.

This clonotype was seen once. The V and J genes are TRBV11-2 and TRBJ2-1, with TRBD1 matching over 9 bases. V lost 3 bases and J lost 3; bases outside the gene matches: 6. CDR1 is SGHAT, CDR2 FQNNGV, per germline. CDR3 length equals 16 residues. CDR3 DNA: TGTGCCAGCAGCTTCTTGCGGGACAGGGACTACAATGAGCAGTTCTTC. Amino acid sequence: CASSFLRDRDYNEQFF.

This clonotype was observed a few times. This sequence joins TRBV4-1 and TRBJ1-5; D ambiguous. Germline V gene data show CDR1 as MGHRA and CDR2 as YSYEKL. The CDR3 contains 15 residues. The ends were cut back, 0 bases at V and 4 bases at J, with 10 bases in the middle. The CDR3 DNA reads TGCGCCAGCAGCCAAGAACCGGCAGCTAATCAGCCCCAGCATTTT. This encodes CASSQEPAANQPQHF.

Note on this clonotype: One junction end does not reproduce the germline sequence, and a read error may be involved. This chain joins TRBV9 and TRBJ1-1; a possible D gene is TRBD1 (6 bases). CDR3 size: 13 residues. The germline gives CDR1 SGDLS, CDR2 YYNGEE. The CDR3 protein is CASSAETGREACF. The DNA of the CDR3 is TGTGCCAGCAGCGCAGAGACAGGTCGGGAGGCCTGCTTT. Supplemented by reference TRBV9 and TRBJ1-1, the full variable domain reads DSGVTQTPKHLITATGQRVTLRCSPRSGDLSVYWYQQSLDQGLQFLIQYYNGEERAKGNILERFSAQQFPDLHSELNLSSLELGDSALYFCASSAETGREACFGQGTRLTVV.

The V gene is TRBV3-1, the J gene TRBJ2-2, with TRBD2 identical over 7 bases. Losses at the gene ends were 2 bases for V and 6 bases for J; bases not matched to a gene: 12. This CDR3 has 17 residues. Germline V gene sequence: CDR1 LGHDT, CDR2 YNNKEL (reference sequence). CDR3 amino acids: CASSQSKTSRAPGELFF. Written as DNA, the CDR3 is TGTGCCAGCAGCCAATCGAAGACTAGCCGGGCACCCGGGGAGCTGTTTTTT.

V is TRBV11-2 and J is TRBJ2-2, with D maybe TRBD1 (6 bases). Germline V gene sequence: CDR1 SGHAT, CDR2 FQNNGV. V shed 3 bases and J shed 3 bases, with 11 bases lying between them. The CDR3 length is 15 residues. This chain's CDR3 is CASSFGRGDTGELFF. DNA for the CDR3: TGTGCCAGCAGCTTTGGCAGGGGAGACACCGGGGAGCTGTTTTTT.

J is TRBJ1-6 and V is TRBV6-1, with 7 bases matching TRBD1. Germline CDR1 MNHNS, CDR2 SASEGT. The V gene end was trimmed by 6 bases and the J gene end by 6 bases; junction bases not matched to a gene: 11. The CDR3 length is 16 residues. The CDR3 sequence: CASRRGVAGGNSPLHF. In DNA form, the CDR3 reads TGTGCCAGCAGAAGGGGGGTGGCAGGGGGTAATTCACCCCTCCACTTT.

This chain joins TRBV12-3 or TRBV12-4 and TRBJ1-1; no reliable D call. CDR3 length: 13 residues. Trimming stripped 5 bases from V and 5 bases from J, with 12 bases between. The CDR3: CASSQLVGTEAFF. The CDR3 DNA reads TGTGCCAGCAGTCAACTAGTGGGTACTGAAGCTTTCTTT.

The chain uses TRBV25-1 and TRBJ1-2; TRBD1 is a possible D gene (5 bases). With 2 bases removed from V and 5 bases from J, the gap between germline ends came to 6 bases. CDR3 length: 12 residues. Germline V lookup: CDR1 MGHDK, CDR2 SYGVNS. The CDR3, as DNA: TGTGCCAGCAGTGAAAAGGGGTATGGCTACACCTTC. Translated: CASSEKGYGYTF.

The gene calls are TRBV30 and TRBJ1-2; a possible D gene is TRBD1 (5 bases). Germline CDR1 is GTSNPN and CDR2 is SVGIG (reference sequence). The CDR3 runs 13 residues. Trimming shortened V by 0 bases and J by 8 bases, and 13 bases separated the two germline ends. CDR3 sequence (DNA): TGTGCCTGGAGTGTATTGACGGGGGAGGGCTACACCTTC. Translated: CAWSVLTGEGYTF. Drawing the rest from reference TRBV30 and TRBJ1-2, the complete variable domain is SQTIHQWPATLVQPVGSPLSLECTVEGTSNPNLYWYRQAAGRGLQLLFYSVGIGQISSEVPQNLSASRPQDRQFILSSKKLLLSDSGFYLCAWSVLTGEGYTFGSGTRLTVV.

V and J are TRBV29-1 and TRBJ2-7; D perhaps matches TRBD2 (6 bases). Looked up from germline, CDR1 is SQVTM and CDR2 is ANQGSEA. V lost 5 bases to trimming and J lost 4 bases, with 6 bases between them. The CDR3 runs to 10 residues. The CDR3: CSVREYEQYF. The DNA for the CDR3 is TGCAGCGTTCGGGAGTACGAGCAGTACTTC.

V is TRBV6-5 and J is TRBJ2-7, with D unresolved. The CDR3 is made up of 11 amino acids. Germline V gene data show CDR1 as MNHEY and CDR2 as SVGAGI. Trimming pared 6 bases from V and 6 bases from J, leaving 9 bases between. The CDR3 bases are TGTGCCAGCAGCTCCTCATTCGAGCAGTACTTC. As protein: CASSSSFEQYF.

The chain employs TRBV7-2 and TRBJ2-2, with unresolved D. The V gene's germline CDR1 is SGHTA and CDR2 FQGNSA. The CDR3 is 12 residues long. V shed 4 bases and J shed 1 base, with 1 base lying between them. CDR3 residues: CASSWNTGELFF. The DNA of the CDR3 is TGTGCCAGCAGCTGGAACACCGGGGAGCTGTTTTTT.